Here is one T cell receptor (beta chain) with its context. The sample is drawn from a study of blood T cell repertoires in COVID-19. The V gene's germline CDR1 is SGHAT and CDR2 FQDESV (reference sequence). Unmatched junction bases numbered 6, after V lost 6 bases and J lost 4 bases. The CDR3 sequence is 14 residues long. Some clones are missing from TCRdb's copy, which holds only in-frame ones; the method was immunoSEQ multiplex PCR. The sample holds 330,000 or so clones, approximately 91% seen once. The clonotype originates from a woman in her twenties or thirties who had been exposed to COVID-19. Sequences were obtained from PBMCs or T cells enriched from blood (not recorded which). The chain carries TRBV11-1 and TRBJ2-1, with 7 bases fitting TRBD1. CDR3 in amino acids: CASRYGTEYNEQFF. The CDR3 nucleotides are TGTGCCAGCAGATATGGGACAGAATACAATGAGCAGTTCTTC.